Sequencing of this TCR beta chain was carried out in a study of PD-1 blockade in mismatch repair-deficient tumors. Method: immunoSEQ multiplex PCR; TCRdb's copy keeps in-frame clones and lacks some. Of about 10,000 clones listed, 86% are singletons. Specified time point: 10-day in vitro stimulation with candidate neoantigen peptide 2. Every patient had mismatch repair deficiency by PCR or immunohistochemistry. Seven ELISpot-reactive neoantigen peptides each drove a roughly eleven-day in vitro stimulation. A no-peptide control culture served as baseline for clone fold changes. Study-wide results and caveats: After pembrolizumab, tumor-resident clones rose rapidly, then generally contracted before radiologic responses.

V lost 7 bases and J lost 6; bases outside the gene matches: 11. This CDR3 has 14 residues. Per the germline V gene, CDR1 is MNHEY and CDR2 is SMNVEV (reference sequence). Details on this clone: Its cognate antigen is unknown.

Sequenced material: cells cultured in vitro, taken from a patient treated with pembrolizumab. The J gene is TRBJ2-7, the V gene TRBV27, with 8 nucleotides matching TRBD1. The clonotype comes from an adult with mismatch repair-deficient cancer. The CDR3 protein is CASKPGQEGSEQYF. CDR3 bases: TGTGCCAGCAAACCGGGACAGGAGGGGTCCGAGCAGTACTTC.